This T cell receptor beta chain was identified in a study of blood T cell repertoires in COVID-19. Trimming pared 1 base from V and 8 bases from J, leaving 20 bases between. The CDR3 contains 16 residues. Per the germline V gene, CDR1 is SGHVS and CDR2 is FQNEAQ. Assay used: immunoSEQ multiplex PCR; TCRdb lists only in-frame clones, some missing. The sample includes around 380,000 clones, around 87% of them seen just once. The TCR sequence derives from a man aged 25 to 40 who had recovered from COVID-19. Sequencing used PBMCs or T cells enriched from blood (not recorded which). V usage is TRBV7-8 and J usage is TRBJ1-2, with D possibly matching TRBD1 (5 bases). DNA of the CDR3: TGTGCCAGCAGCTTAGGGGCCCTCCAGGGTAAACGCGGCTACACCTTC. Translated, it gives CASSLGALQGKRGYTF. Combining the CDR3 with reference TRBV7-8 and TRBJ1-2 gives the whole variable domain GAGVSQSPRYKVAKRGQDVALRCDPISGHVSLFWYQQALGQGPEFLTYFQNEAQLDKSGLPSDRFFAERPEGSVSTLKIQRTQQEDSAVYLCASSLGALQGKRGYTFGSGTRLTVV.